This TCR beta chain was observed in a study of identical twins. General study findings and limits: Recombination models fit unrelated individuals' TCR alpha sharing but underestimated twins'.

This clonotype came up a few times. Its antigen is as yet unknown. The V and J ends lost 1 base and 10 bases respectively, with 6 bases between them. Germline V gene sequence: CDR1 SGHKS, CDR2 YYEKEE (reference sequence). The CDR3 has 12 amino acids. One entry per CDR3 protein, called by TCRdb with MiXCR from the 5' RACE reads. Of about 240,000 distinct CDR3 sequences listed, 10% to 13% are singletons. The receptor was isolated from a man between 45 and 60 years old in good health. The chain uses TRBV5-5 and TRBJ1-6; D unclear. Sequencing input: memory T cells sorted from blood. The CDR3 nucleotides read TGTGCCAGCAGCTTGTTGTCGTCACCCCTCCACTTT. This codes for CASSLLSSPLHF.